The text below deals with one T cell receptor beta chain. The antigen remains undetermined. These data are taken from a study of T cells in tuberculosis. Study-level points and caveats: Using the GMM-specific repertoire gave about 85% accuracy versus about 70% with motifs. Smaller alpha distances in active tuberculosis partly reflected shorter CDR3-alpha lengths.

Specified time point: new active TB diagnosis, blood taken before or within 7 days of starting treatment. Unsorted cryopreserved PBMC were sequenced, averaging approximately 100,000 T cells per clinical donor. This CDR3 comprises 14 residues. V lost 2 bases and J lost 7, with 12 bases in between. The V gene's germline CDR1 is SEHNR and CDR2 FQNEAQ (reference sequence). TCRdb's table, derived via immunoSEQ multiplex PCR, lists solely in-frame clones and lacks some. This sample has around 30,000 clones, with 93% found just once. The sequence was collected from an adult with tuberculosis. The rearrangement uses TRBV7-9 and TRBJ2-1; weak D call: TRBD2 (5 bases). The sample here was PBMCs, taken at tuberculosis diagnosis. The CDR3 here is CASSLIRGSNEQFF. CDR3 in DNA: TGTGCCAGCAGCTTAATAAGAGGGAGTAATGAGCAGTTCTTC.